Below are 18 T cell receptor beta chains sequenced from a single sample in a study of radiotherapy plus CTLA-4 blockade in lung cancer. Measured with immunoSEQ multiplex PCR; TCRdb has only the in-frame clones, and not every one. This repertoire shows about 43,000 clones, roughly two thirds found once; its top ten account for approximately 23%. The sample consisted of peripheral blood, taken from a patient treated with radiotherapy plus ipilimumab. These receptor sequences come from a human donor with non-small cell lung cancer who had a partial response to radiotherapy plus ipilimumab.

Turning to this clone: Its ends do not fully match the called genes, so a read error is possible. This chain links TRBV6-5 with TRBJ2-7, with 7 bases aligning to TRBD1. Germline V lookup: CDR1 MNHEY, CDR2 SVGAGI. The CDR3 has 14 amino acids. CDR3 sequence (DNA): TGTGTCAGCAAGCGACAGGGTAGGTCCTACGAGCAGTACTTC. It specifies CVSKRQGRSYEQYF.

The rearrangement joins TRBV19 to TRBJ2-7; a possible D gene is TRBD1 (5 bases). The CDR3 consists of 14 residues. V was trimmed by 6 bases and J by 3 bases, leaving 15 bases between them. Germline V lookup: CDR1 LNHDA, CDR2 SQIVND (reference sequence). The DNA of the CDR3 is TGTGCCAGTAGCATCGACAGCTCGTACTACGAGCAGTACTTC. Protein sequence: CASSIDSSYYEQYF.

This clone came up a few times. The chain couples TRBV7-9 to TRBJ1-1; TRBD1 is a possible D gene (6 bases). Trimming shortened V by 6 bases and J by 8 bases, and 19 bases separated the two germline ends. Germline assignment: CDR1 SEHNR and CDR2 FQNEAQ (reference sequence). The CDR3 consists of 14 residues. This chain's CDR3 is CASSSQGGAPEAFF. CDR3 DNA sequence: TGTGCCAGCAGTTCCCAAGGGGGGGCACCCGAAGCTTTCTTT.

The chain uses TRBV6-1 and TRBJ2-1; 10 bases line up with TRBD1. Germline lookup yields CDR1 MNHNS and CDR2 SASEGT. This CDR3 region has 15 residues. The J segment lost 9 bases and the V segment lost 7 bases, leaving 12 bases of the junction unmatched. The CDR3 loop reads CASITPGQGFSEQFF. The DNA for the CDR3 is TGTGCCAGCATTACTCCGGGACAGGGGTTTAGTGAGCAGTTCTTC.

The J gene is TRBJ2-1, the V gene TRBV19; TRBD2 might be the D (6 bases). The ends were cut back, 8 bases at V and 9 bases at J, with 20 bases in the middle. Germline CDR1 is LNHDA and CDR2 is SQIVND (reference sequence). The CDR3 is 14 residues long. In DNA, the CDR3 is TGTGCCAGTTTACCGACTAGACCGGGCGGTGAGCAGTTCTTC. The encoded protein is CASLPTRPGGEQFF.

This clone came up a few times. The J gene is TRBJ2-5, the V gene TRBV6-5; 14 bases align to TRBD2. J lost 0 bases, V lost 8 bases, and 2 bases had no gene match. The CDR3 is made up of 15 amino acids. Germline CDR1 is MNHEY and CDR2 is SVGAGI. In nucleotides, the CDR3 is TGTGCCAGCGGGGGACTAGCGGGGGACCAAGAGACCCAGTACTTC. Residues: CASGGLAGDQETQYF.

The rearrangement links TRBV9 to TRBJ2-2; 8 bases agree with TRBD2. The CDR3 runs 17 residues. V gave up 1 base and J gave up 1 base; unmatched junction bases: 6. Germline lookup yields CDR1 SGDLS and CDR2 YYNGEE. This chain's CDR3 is CASSVFSGTRNTGELFF. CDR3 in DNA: TGTGCCAGCAGCGTATTTTCCGGGACTAGGAACACCGGGGAGCTGTTTTTT.

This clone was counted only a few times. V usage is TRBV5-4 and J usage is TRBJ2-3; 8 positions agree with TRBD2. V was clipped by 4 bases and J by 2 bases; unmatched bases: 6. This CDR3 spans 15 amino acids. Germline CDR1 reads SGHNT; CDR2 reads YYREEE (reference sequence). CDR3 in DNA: TGTGCCAGCAGCCGGGACGGGGGGGACACAGATACGCAGTATTTT. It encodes CASSRDGGDTDTQYF.

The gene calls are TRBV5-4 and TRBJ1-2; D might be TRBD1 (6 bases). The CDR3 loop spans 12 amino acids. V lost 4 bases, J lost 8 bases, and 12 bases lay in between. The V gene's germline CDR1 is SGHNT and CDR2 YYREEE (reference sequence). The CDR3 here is CASSNYRAGYTF. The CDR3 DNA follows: TGTGCCAGCAGCAACTACAGGGCCGGCTACACCTTC.

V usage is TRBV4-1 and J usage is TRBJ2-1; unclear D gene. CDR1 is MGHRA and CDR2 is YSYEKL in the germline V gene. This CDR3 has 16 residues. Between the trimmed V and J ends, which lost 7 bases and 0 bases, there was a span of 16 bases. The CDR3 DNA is TGCGCCAGCAAAGCGACTTTAGGCCCCTCCTACAATGAGCAGTTCTTC. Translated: CASKATLGPSYNEQFF.

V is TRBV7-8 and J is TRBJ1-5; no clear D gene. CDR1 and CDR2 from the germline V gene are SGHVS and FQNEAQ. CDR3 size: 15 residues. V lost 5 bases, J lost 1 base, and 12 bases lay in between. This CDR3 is CASSPSGISNQPQHF. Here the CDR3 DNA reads TGTGCCAGCAGCCCCTCGGGGATCAGCAATCAGCCCCAGCATTTT.

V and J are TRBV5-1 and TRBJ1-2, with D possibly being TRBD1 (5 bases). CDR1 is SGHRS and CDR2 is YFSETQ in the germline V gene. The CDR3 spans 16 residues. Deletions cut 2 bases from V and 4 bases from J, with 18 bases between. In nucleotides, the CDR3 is TGCGCCAGCAGCTTTAACTTAAGGGGCAATCGCTATGGCTACACCTTC. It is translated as CASSFNLRGNRYGYTF.

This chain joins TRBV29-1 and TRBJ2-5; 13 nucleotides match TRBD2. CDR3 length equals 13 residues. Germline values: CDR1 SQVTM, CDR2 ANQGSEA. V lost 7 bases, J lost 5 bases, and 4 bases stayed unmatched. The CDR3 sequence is CSGGLAGRETQYF. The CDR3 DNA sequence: TGCAGCGGGGGACTAGCGGGAAGGGAGACCCAGTACTTC.

In DNA, the CDR3 is TGTGCCACCAGCAGAGATCCGACTAGCGGGGGGGGACGACCCTACAATGAGCAGTTCTTC. It encodes CATSRDPTSGGGRPYNEQFF. The rearrangement links TRBV15 to TRBJ2-1; 14 bases match TRBD2. The ends lost 0 bases at V and 2 bases at J; junction bases unmatched: 9. Looked up from germline, CDR1 is LNHNV and CDR2 is YYDKDF (reference sequence). The CDR3 has 20 amino acids. Filled out from reference TRBV15 and TRBJ2-1, the complete variable domain reads DAMVIQNPRYQVTQFGKPVTLSCSQTLNHNVMYWYQQKSSQAPKLLFHYYDKDFNNEADTPDNFQSRRPNTSFCFLDIRSPGLGDTAMYLCATSRDPTSGGGRPYNEQFFGPGTRLTVL.

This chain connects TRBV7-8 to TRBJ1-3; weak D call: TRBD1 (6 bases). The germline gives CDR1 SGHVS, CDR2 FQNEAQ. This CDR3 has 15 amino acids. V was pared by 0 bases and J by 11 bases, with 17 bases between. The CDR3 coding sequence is TGTGCCAGCAGCTTAGCCACCGGGACATTCTCGGCCATATATTTT. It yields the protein CASSLATGTFSAIYF.

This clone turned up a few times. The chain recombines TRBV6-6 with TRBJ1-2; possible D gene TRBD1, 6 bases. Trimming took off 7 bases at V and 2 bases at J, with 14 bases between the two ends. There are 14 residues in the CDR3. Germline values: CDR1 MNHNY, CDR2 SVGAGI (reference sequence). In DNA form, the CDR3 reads TGTGCCAGCATCGACATGAGGGGGAACTATGGCTACACCTTC. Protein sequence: CASIDMRGNYGYTF.

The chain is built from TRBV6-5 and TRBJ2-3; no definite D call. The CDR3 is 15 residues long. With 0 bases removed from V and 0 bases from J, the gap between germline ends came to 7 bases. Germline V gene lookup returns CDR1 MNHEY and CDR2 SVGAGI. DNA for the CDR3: TGTGCCAGCAGTTACTCGACACCAAGCACAGATACGCAGTATTTT. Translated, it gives CASSYSTPSTDTQYF.

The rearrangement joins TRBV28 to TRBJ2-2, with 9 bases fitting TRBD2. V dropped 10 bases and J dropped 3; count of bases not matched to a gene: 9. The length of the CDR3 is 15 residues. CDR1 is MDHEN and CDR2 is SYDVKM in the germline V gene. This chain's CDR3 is CATLPRGGYTGELFF. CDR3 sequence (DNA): TGTGCCACCTTACCGCGGGGGGGGTACACCGGGGAGCTGTTTTTT.